The T cell receptor (beta chain) under discussion was sequenced for a study of CD8+ T cells in alopecia areata. Study-level findings and limits: Tofacitinib yielded significantly lower scalp clonality and fewer expanded CD8+ clones among the top 100.

Treatment here: oral pan-JAK inhibitor, 5-10 mg twice daily. RNA, once extracted, was reverse transcribed into cDNA for use as the sequencing template. Profiled with immunoSEQ multiplex PCR; TCRdb holds only in-frame clones, not every one. The sample lists tens of thousands of clones; about three fifths were seen once. The CDR3 extends over 16 amino acids. The germline gives CDR1 SQVTM, CDR2 ANQGSEA. The ends lost 4 bases at V and 3 bases at J; junction bases unmatched: 10. To note about this clone: Its antigen is not identified.

J is TRBJ2-3 and V is TRBV29-1; TRBD2 agrees at 10 bases. The receptor comes from a human donor with alopecia areata. The sample here was CD8+ T cells sorted from blood, taken at week 4, from a patient treated with tofacitinib. CDR3 nucleotide sequence: TGCAGCGTTGGAATCAGCGGGGGGGCCCAAACAGATACGCAGTATTTT. This sequence encodes CSVGISGGAQTDTQYF.